This T cell receptor beta chain was recovered during a study of blood T cell repertoires in COVID-19. Study-wide context: PBMCs, B-cell-depleted T cells, or T cells were the source of the cDNA or gDNA that made up the material.

This clone was counted a single time. The CDR3 has 11 residues. V lost 3 bases and J lost 16, with 16 bases in between. Germline V gene lookup returns CDR1 SQVTM and CDR2 ANQGSEA. Original analysis: How many nucleated cells were present was estimated from reference gene primer amplification. Data came from immunoSEQ multiplex PCR; TCRdb stores just in-frame clones and leaves some out. V and J calls and clone size are given by that table; D and trimming were obtained from the DNA. The top ten hold approximately 0.9% of the sample, which has about 110,000 clones, 60% to 80% seen once. Sequencing input: peripheral blood. V usage is TRBV29-1 and J usage is TRBJ2-1, with D possibly being TRBD1 (6 bases). The sequence derives from a human donor with acute or convalescent COVID-19. The donor label of this sample is uncertain. Written as DNA, the CDR3 is TGCAGCGTTGAGTTGCAGGGGTATCAATTCTTC. Its translation is CSVELQGYQFF.